Listed below are T cell receptor beta chains from one sample, sequenced in a study of blood T cell repertoires in COVID-19. TCRdb's copy holds only in-frame clones and misses some; the assay was immunoSEQ multiplex PCR. This table has around 280,000 clones, around nine tenths appearing once. The source material was peripheral blood. These receptors were obtained from a man in his sixties or seventies with acute or convalescent COVID-19. CDR3s include the opening cysteine and the closing phenylalanine or tryptophan. D genes are given only for firm matches. The size entry is marked missing in some rows and otherwise reads once, few, many or a size class.

>TRBV2|TRBJ1-3|.|few
TGTGCCAGCACCGCGGGCCTCTTTGGGCGTCGCTCTGGAAACACCATATATTTT
CASTAGLFGRRSGNTIYF
>TRBV19|TRBJ2-5|TRBD2|.
TGTGCCAGTAGTAGTCCTAGCGGTACGGGGGGTGAGACCCAGTACTTC
CASSSPSGTGGETQYF
>TRBV4-2|TRBJ2-1|.|.
TGTGCCAGCAGCCAGGATGTCAGGGTTTCCCTGCCAAACAATGAGCAGTTCTTC
CASSQDVRVSLPNNEQFF
>TRBV7-3|TRBJ2-2|.|.
TGTGCCAGCAGCTTACAGGCAGGGTCGAACACCGGGGAGCTGTTTTTT
CASSLQAGSNTGELFF
>TRBV15|TRBJ2-2|.|once
TGTGCCACCAGCAGACAGGGGTCCGGGGAGCTGTTTTTT
CATSRQGSGELFF
>TRBV5-6|TRBJ2-1|TRBD2|.
TGTGCCAGCAGCCGGATAGCGGGAGGGCCCAATGAGCAGTTCTTC
CASSRIAGGPNEQFF
>TRBV29-1|TRBJ1-1|TRBD1|.
TGCAGCGTTGCAGGGGGATGGGGAATGAACACTGAAGCTTTCTTT
CSVAGGWGMNTEAFF
>TRBV19|TRBJ2-7|TRBD1|.
TGTGCCAGTAGTATTCGGACAGGGGGCTACGAGCAGTACTTC
CASSIRTGGYEQYF
>TRBV6-6|TRBJ1-2|TRBD1|.
TGTGCCAGCAGCGGGACAGACTATGGCTACACCTTC
CASSGTDYGYTF
>TRBV2|TRBJ2-6|.|.
TGTGCCAGCAGTGAAGGTTGGCAGTCCGCCTCTGGGGCCAACGTCCTGACTTTC
CASSEGWQSASGANVLTF
>TRBV18|TRBJ2-2|.|.
TGTGCCAGCTCTCCCGGGACTCCCACCTCCACCGGGGAGCTGTTTTTT
CASSPGTPTSTGELFF
>TRBV2|TRBJ1-4|.|.
TGTGCCAGCAGTGAAGCGAGGGCAGGGGTATGGGAGGAAAAACTGTTTTTT
CASSEARAGVWEEKLFF
>TRBV6-1|TRBJ1-5|TRBD1|.
TGTGCCAGCAGTCCCCAGGGGGCGGTCGGTCAGCCCCAGCATTTT
CASSPQGAVGQPQHF
>TRBV6-5|TRBJ1-1|TRBD1|few
TGTGCCAGCAGTCCTAAGACGGGACAGGGCGAAGCTTTCTTT
CASSPKTGQGEAFF
>TRBV4-2|TRBJ2-3|.|.
TGTGCCAGCAGCCAAGATTTGTCCCCAGGCACAGATACGCAGTATTTT
CASSQDLSPGTDTQYF
>TRBV28|TRBJ1-2|TRBD1|.
TGTGCCAGCAGTTTCGGACAGGCTCCCTATGGCTACACCTTC
CASSFGQAPYGYTF
>TRBV28|TRBJ2-2|TRBD2|.
TGTGCCAGCGCCCCCGGGGGGGAGAGCACCGGGGAGCTGTTTTTT
CASAPGGESTGELFF
>TRBV28|TRBJ2-5|.|.
TGTGCCAGCTACAGTGTGACCCAAGAGACCCAGTACTTC
CASYSVTQETQYF
>TRBV5-4|TRBJ2-7|TRBD2|.
TGTGCCAGCAGCTTTCCGGGGGGGATCGAGCAGTACTTC
CASSFPGGIEQYF
>TRBV12-3/TRBV12-4|TRBJ1-4|.|.
TGTGCCAGCGGGGCCCCAGTGTATGAAAAACTGTTTTTT
CASGAPVYEKLFF
>TRBV19|TRBJ2-1|TRBD2|.
TGTGCCAGTAGTATCCGGGAGGGCCGTTACAATGAGCAGTTCTTC
CASSIREGRYNEQFF
>TRBV12-3/TRBV12-4|TRBJ1-2|.|.
TGTGCCAGCAGTTCAGGGTTGAATGGCTACACCTTC
CASSSGLNGYTF
>TRBV15|TRBJ2-5|TRBD1|.
TGTGCCACCAGCAGAGATAGGTCAGGGGGAGAGACCCAGTACTTC
CATSRDRSGGETQYF
>TRBV5-6|TRBJ2-2|.|.
TGTGCCAGCAGCTTCGGGGGGCCCACCGGGGAGCTGTTTTTT
CASSFGGPTGELFF
>TRBV3-1/TRBV3-2|TRBJ2-5|TRBD1|.
TGTGCCAGCAGCCAAGATTATGCAGGGACAGCGGTACCCCACCAAGAGACCCAGTACTTC
CASSQDYAGTAVPHQETQYF
>TRBV7-8|TRBJ2-7|.|once
TGTGCCAGCAGCTCCGATACCCCCGTCAGGGAACCCTACGAGCAGTACTTC
CASSSDTPVREPYEQYF
>TRBV15|TRBJ1-5|.|.
TGTGCCACCAGCCCGGGGGGAGGGCAGCCCCAGCATTTT
CATSPGGGQPQHF
>TRBV24-1|TRBJ2-5|.|.
TGTGCCACCAGTGATTTGCAATCGGGGCAAGAGACCCAGTACTTC
CATSDLQSGQETQYF
>TRBV6-2/TRBV6-3|TRBJ2-5|TRBD2|.
TGTGCCAGCAGTTACTGGGGCGGGGGGTACCAAGAGACCCAGTACTTC
CASSYWGGGYQETQYF
>TRBV5-1|TRBJ2-5|TRBD2|.
TGCGCCAGCAGCTTGGCCGGACTAGCGGGAGAGACCCAGTACTTC
CASSLAGLAGETQYF
>TRBV7-8|TRBJ2-2|TRBD2|.
TGTGCCAGCAGCTTAGACGCAGCGGGAGGGGAGCTGTTTTTT
CASSLDAAGGELFF
>TRBV28|TRBJ2-5|TRBD1|.
TGTGCCAGCAGTTTCAGTATCCGGGACAGGGTCGCAAAAGAGACCCAGTACTTC
CASSFSIRDRVAKETQYF
>TRBV19|TRBJ1-6|TRBD1|.
TGTGCCAGTAGGATGACAGGGGTCAATTCACCCCTCCACTTT
CASRMTGVNSPLHF
>TRBV7-3|TRBJ2-1|.|few
TGTGCCAGCAGCGCCCAACTAGCTTCCAATGAGCAGTTCTTC
CASSAQLASNEQFF
>TRBV24-1|TRBJ1-4|.|.
TGTGCCACCAGTGATCCAAAGACAAATACCCCAGAAAAACTGTTTTTT
CATSDPKTNTPEKLFF
>TRBV5-1|TRBJ2-7|TRBD1|.
TGCGCCAGCAGCCCCGGGACAGGTACCTACGAGCAGTACTTC
CASSPGTGTYEQYF
>TRBV4-2|TRBJ1-1|.|once
TGTGCCAGCAGCCCGTGGGGGGGAGAAGATAACACTGAAGCTTTCTTT
CASSPWGGEDNTEAFF
>TRBV19|TRBJ1-1|.|.
TGTGCCAGTAGCGCAAACAGGGACACTGAAGCTTTCTTT
CASSANRDTEAFF
>TRBV5-4|TRBJ1-2|.|.
TGTGCCAGCAGCTTGACATTTAACTATGGCTACACCTTC
CASSLTFNYGYTF
>TRBV2|TRBJ1-5|.|few
TGTGCCAGCAGTGAAGGAGTCCGAGGAAATCAGCCCCAGCATTTT
CASSEGVRGNQPQHF
>TRBV21-1|TRBJ2-5|.|.
TGTGCCAGCCGGGTCCTGGCGGTAGAGACCCAGTACTTC
CASRVLAVETQYF